The 3 T cell receptor beta chains reported below all come from one sample, sequenced in a study of blood T cells in healthy people across ages. It was with a sample-barcoded 5' primer and a J-beta primer mix that a second PCR of about 7 to 12 cycles was run. Each CDR3 protein gets one entry after TCRdb re-called the 5' RACE reads with MiXCR. The sample includes hundreds of thousands of distinct CDR3 sequences, around 46% of them seen just once. What was sequenced was blood. These receptors were obtained from a man aged 25-45 years in good health.

The CDR3 loop is CASSLEGASGALREQYF. DNA of the CDR3: TGTGCCAGCAGCTTGGAGGGGGCTAGCGGGGCTTTAAGAGAGCAGTACTTC. The chain couples TRBV5-5 to TRBJ2-7, with 9 bases matching TRBD2. There are 17 residues in the CDR3. Germline-derived CDR1 and CDR2 are SGHKS and YYEKEE (reference sequence). J lost 7 bases, V lost 0 bases, and 14 bases had no gene match.

This clonotype was seen only a few times. This sequence joins TRBV4-1 and TRBJ1-5; D uncertain. This CDR3 is built from 14 residues. Per the germline V gene, CDR1 is MGHRA and CDR2 is YSYEKL. V dropped 2 bases and J dropped 4 bases, with 9 bases sitting between them. The CDR3 DNA is TGCGCCAGCAGCCAATCCTCTTTTAATCAGCCCCAGCATTTT. Translated, it gives CASSQSSFNQPQHF.

This clonotype was counted ten times or more. For the CDR3, the DNA is TGTGCCAGCAGCCCGGGGGGGCTCTCCTACAATGAGCAGTTCTTC. Translating gives CASSPGGLSYNEQFF. The chain carries TRBV27 and TRBJ2-1; 8 positions agree with TRBD2. Germline loops: CDR1 MNHEY, CDR2 SMNVEV (reference sequence). This CDR3 is 15 amino acids long. The trim removed 6 bases at V and 0 bases at J, leaving 4 bases unmatched.